Listed below are T cell receptor beta chains from one sample, sequenced in a study of PD-1 blockade in classical Hodgkin lymphoma. Repertoires were generated with immunoSEQ multiplex PCR, while TCRdb's copy carries only in-frame clones and drops some. This repertoire shows 9,000 to 10,000 clones, about 90% found once; its top ten account for roughly 8%. The sequencing sample was made of CD8+ T cells from blood. Every receptor here comes from a human donor with classical Hodgkin lymphoma. Both conserved end residues are part of each CDR3. The order of the fields is CDR3 DNA, CDR3 protein, D gene, clone size, CDR3 length, J gene, V gene. The D gene is left open where the match is weak. Clone size is shown for a subset of rows, as once, few, many or a class of expanded clone.

TGTGCCTGGGCGGTCGGCGGGGGGTACGAGCAGTACTTC CAWAVGGGYEQYF TRBD2 . 13 TRBJ2-7 TRBV30
TGTGCCAGCAGCCCCTTGGGGGTTGGGGCCAACGTCCTGACTTTC CASSPLGVGANVLTF . . 15 TRBJ2-6 TRBV5-6
TGTGCCCTCGTTAAGAGCTCCTACAATGAGCAGTTCTTC CALVKSSYNEQFF . . 13 TRBJ2-1 TRBV30
TGTGCCAGCAGCTACCAAGGGACAGGGGTTAGCTATGGCTACACCTTC CASSYQGTGVSYGYTF TRBD1 . 16 TRBJ1-2 TRBV6-6
TGCGCCAGCAGCTTGGCAGGGGTAAACTACGAGCAGTACTTC CASSLAGVNYEQYF . . 14 TRBJ2-7 TRBV5-1
TGTGCCAGCAGTAGCGAACAACAGGGTGGTGGTTCACCCCTCCACTTT CASSSEQQGGGSPLHF . . 16 TRBJ1-6 TRBV7-2
TGTGCCAGCAGCACGGGGTATGGCTACACCTTC CASSTGYGYTF . . 11 TRBJ1-2 TRBV7-6
TGCGCCAGCAGCGACGACAGGGGGCAGAACACTGAAGCTTTCTTT CASSDDRGQNTEAFF TRBD1 . 15 TRBJ1-1 TRBV4-1
TGTGCCAGCAGCCAAAGACTAGCGGACTACAATGAGCAGTTCTTC CASSQRLADYNEQFF TRBD2 . 15 TRBJ2-1 TRBV4-2
TGTGCCAGCAGCTCCGGCGGGGAGCTGTTTTTT CASSSGGELFF . . 11 TRBJ2-2 TRBV5-6
TGCGCCAGCAGCCCCGGGGGGTTGAACACTGAAGCTTTCTTT CASSPGGLNTEAFF . . 14 TRBJ1-1 TRBV5-1
TGTGCCAGCAGCTTTTCACCAGGGCGCCCTGAAGCTTTCTTT CASSFSPGRPEAFF . few 14 TRBJ1-1 TRBV11-1
TGCGCCAGGGACGTTGGATTAGCCAAAAACATTCAGTACTTC CARDVGLAKNIQYF . . 14 TRBJ2-4 TRBV10-1
TGCGCCAGCAGCCAAGATCTGAGGGAAAACTACGAGCAGTACTTC CASSQDLRENYEQYF . . 15 TRBJ2-7 TRBV4-1
TGTGCCAGTAGTCATTTAGCGGGAGATTACAATGAGCAGTTCTTC CASSHLAGDYNEQFF TRBD2 . 15 TRBJ2-1 TRBV19
TGTGCCAGCAGTTTGGCTAGCGGATCCTACGAGCAGTACTTC CASSLASGSYEQYF TRBD2 . 14 TRBJ2-7 TRBV27
TGTGCCAGCAGCCTAACTAGCGCTTCCTACAATGAGCAGTTCTTC CASSLTSASYNEQFF TRBD2 . 15 TRBJ2-1 TRBV7-2
TGTGCCAGCAGCTCCAGACAGGGCAATCAGCCCCAGCATTTT CASSSRQGNQPQHF . once 14 TRBJ1-5 TRBV7-8
TGTGCCAGCAGCTTCCTCGGGATTGAGCAGTACTTC CASSFLGIEQYF . . 12 TRBJ2-7 TRBV5-5
TGTGCCAGCAGCTTGTGGTGGGGGGGGAGTCTTGGCTACACCTTC CASSLWWGGSLGYTF . . 15 TRBJ1-2 TRBV5-4
TGTGCCACCAGCAGAGCGAGGACTGGCCACAATGAGCAGTTCTTC CATSRARTGHNEQFF . . 15 TRBJ2-1 TRBV15
TGTGCCAGCAGTTCATATTACCAGGCGTCTGGAGCCTACGAGCAGTACTTC CASSSYYQASGAYEQYF . . 17 TRBJ2-7 TRBV27
TGTGCCAGCAGCTACGGAGGGTTCAATGAGCAGTTCTTC CASSYGGFNEQFF . . 13 TRBJ2-1 TRBV9